A selection of T cell receptor beta chains follows, all from one sample in a study of cytomegalovirus exposure and HLA in healthy donors. Method: immunoSEQ multiplex PCR; TCRdb's copy keeps in-frame clones and lacks some. The sample yields some 160,000 clones, roughly 80% seen once. The source material was PBMCs. The receptors come from a man aged 50-60 years in good health and CMV-seropositive. The CDR3 runs from the conserved cysteine through the conserved F or W. A D gene is named only where the DNA matches it firmly. The size field is filled for only some rows; it gives once, few, many or a size class.

clone_size: few
j_call: TRBJ2-3
v_call: TRBV2
d_call: TRBD2
cdr3_aa: CASRAGTSGRAETDTQYF
cdr3_nt: TGTGCCAGCAGGGCGGGGACTAGCGGGAGGGCCGAGACAGATACGCAGTATTTT

clone_size: NA
j_call: TRBJ1-1
v_call: TRBV19
d_call: TRBD1
cdr3_aa: CASTPPLGGWGTEAFF
cdr3_nt: TGTGCCAGTACCCCCCCCCTAGGGGGCTGGGGCACTGAAGCTTTCTTT

clone_size: NA
j_call: TRBJ2-2
v_call: TRBV7-9
d_call: TRBD2
cdr3_aa: CACPPEGLAGRSGELFF
cdr3_nt: TGTGCCTGCCCCCCCGAAGGACTAGCAGGGCGTTCGGGGGAGCTGTTTTTT

clone_size: NA
j_call: TRBJ1-2
v_call: TRBV4-3
d_call: TRBD1
cdr3_aa: CASSRQGDLNYGYTF
cdr3_nt: TGCGCCAGCAGCCGCCAGGGGGATCTTAACTATGGCTACACCTTC

clone_size: NA
j_call: TRBJ2-7
v_call: TRBV29-1
d_call: TRBD1
cdr3_aa: CSFARSQGRTYEQYF
cdr3_nt: TGCAGCTTTGCTCGCTCACAGGGGAGAACCTACGAGCAGTACTTC

clone_size: NA
j_call: TRBJ1-1
v_call: TRBV5-4
d_call: TRBD1
cdr3_aa: CASSRQGARGAFF
cdr3_nt: TGTGCCAGCAGCCGTCAGGGGGCGCGTGGAGCTTTCTTT

clone_size: NA
j_call: TRBJ2-3
v_call: TRBV6-1
d_call: NA
cdr3_aa: CASSDRGTDTQYF
cdr3_nt: TGTGCCAGCAGTGATCGCGGTACAGATACGCAGTATTTT

clone_size: NA
j_call: TRBJ2-4
v_call: TRBV30
d_call: NA
cdr3_aa: CAWSVGGNIQYF
cdr3_nt: TGTGCCTGGAGTGTAGGAGGAAACATTCAGTACTTC

clone_size: once
j_call: TRBJ2-1
v_call: TRBV7-3
d_call: TRBD2
cdr3_aa: CASSLTPREGRGEQFF
cdr3_nt: TGTGCCAGCAGCTTAACGCCCCGGGAGGGCCGGGGTGAGCAGTTCTTC

clone_size: once
j_call: TRBJ2-5
v_call: TRBV4-1
d_call: NA
cdr3_aa: CASSQAPGGGETQYF
cdr3_nt: TGCGCCAGCAGCCAGGCCCCGGGGGGCGGGGAGACCCAGTACTTC

clone_size: NA
j_call: TRBJ1-4
v_call: TRBV30
d_call: NA
cdr3_aa: CAYSAVGGNEKLFF
cdr3_nt: TGTGCCTACAGCGCCGTAGGGGGAAATGAAAAACTGTTTTTT

clone_size: NA
j_call: TRBJ2-7
v_call: TRBV7-2
d_call: NA
cdr3_aa: CASSLVSYEQYF
cdr3_nt: TGTGCCAGCAGCTTAGTGAGTTACGAGCAGTACTTC

clone_size: NA
j_call: TRBJ2-7
v_call: TRBV11-2
d_call: TRBD2
cdr3_aa: CASSASLAGGGEQYF
cdr3_nt: TGTGCCAGCAGCGCCTCACTAGCGGGAGGAGGCGAGCAGTACTTC

clone_size: NA
j_call: TRBJ2-4
v_call: TRBV28
d_call: TRBD1
cdr3_aa: CASSLAGGAAKNIQYF
cdr3_nt: TGTGCCAGCAGTTTAGCAGGGGGCGCGGCCAAAAACATTCAGTACTTC

clone_size: NA
j_call: TRBJ2-7
v_call: TRBV14
d_call: TRBD2
cdr3_aa: CASSQDPLAGSLEQYF
cdr3_nt: TGTGCCAGCAGCCAAGACCCCCTAGCGGGATCCCTCGAGCAGTACTTC

clone_size: NA
j_call: TRBJ2-7
v_call: TRBV6-5
d_call: NA
cdr3_aa: CASSLNRDTYYEQYF
cdr3_nt: TGTGCCAGCAGTTTAAACCGGGACACATACTACGAGCAGTACTTC

clone_size: few
j_call: TRBJ2-5
v_call: TRBV6-5
d_call: NA
cdr3_aa: CASSYSRWLQETQYF
cdr3_nt: TGTGCCAGCAGTTACTCCCGCTGGCTCCAAGAGACCCAGTACTTC

clone_size: NA
j_call: TRBJ1-2
v_call: TRBV5-1
d_call: TRBD1
cdr3_aa: CASSGGQGQNGYTF
cdr3_nt: TGCGCCAGCAGCGGGGGACAGGGGCAGAATGGCTACACCTTC

clone_size: NA
j_call: TRBJ1-2
v_call: TRBV5-1
d_call: TRBD1
cdr3_aa: CASSLGDSYGYTF
cdr3_nt: TGCGCCAGCAGCTTGGGGGACAGCTATGGCTACACCTTC

clone_size: NA
j_call: TRBJ1-5
v_call: TRBV28
d_call: NA
cdr3_aa: CASSLSGQPQHF
cdr3_nt: TGTGCCAGCAGCCTTTCGGGTCAGCCCCAGCATTTT

clone_size: few
j_call: TRBJ2-3
v_call: TRBV18
d_call: NA
cdr3_aa: CASSPPLKRDTQYF
cdr3_nt: TGTGCCAGCTCACCCCCCCTAAAGAGAGATACGCAGTATTTT

clone_size: NA
j_call: TRBJ2-3
v_call: TRBV2
d_call: NA
cdr3_aa: CASTFTIDTQYF
cdr3_nt: TGTGCCAGCACCTTTACAATAGATACGCAGTATTTT

clone_size: NA
j_call: TRBJ1-4
v_call: TRBV9
d_call: NA
cdr3_aa: CASSSRPHEGATNEKLFF
cdr3_nt: TGTGCCAGCAGCTCCCGGCCTCACGAGGGGGCAACTAATGAAAAACTGTTTTTT

clone_size: NA
j_call: TRBJ2-1
v_call: TRBV6-6
d_call: TRBD2
cdr3_aa: CASRKSGGTYNEQFF
cdr3_nt: TGTGCCAGCAGGAAAAGCGGGGGGACTTACAATGAGCAGTTCTTC

clone_size: NA
j_call: TRBJ1-1
v_call: TRBV28
d_call: NA
cdr3_aa: CATSRTAIFEAFF
cdr3_nt: TGTGCCACCTCCCGGACAGCAATTTTTGAAGCTTTCTTT

clone_size: once
j_call: TRBJ2-1
v_call: TRBV5-6
d_call: NA
cdr3_aa: CASSSMRRENNEQFF
cdr3_nt: TGTGCCAGCAGCTCCATGAGGCGGGAAAACAATGAGCAGTTCTTC

clone_size: NA
j_call: TRBJ2-7
v_call: TRBV28
d_call: NA
cdr3_aa: CASGSPYPSSYEQYF
cdr3_nt: TGTGCCAGCGGCTCACCTTATCCAAGCTCCTACGAGCAGTACTTC

clone_size: NA
j_call: TRBJ2-1
v_call: TRBV30
d_call: NA
cdr3_aa: CAWSDPGVWEQFF
cdr3_nt: TGTGCCTGGAGTGACCCCGGGGTATGGGAGCAGTTCTTC